One and the same sample provided the 30 T cell receptor beta chains below, sequenced in a study of CD8 T cells in Susac syndrome. With random hexamers, reverse transcription was performed on about 0.5 to 1 ug of RNA. From the immunoSEQ multiplex PCR reads, TCRdb called clonotypes with MiXCR, one entry per CDR3 protein. This table holds around 110,000 distinct CDR3 sequences, around 94% found once. Sequenced sample: CD8+ T cells from PBMCs. These receptors were obtained from a human donor with Susac syndrome.

V and J are TRBV5-6 and TRBJ2-2; D call uncertain. CDR1 is SGHDT, CDR2 YYEEEE, per germline. The length of the CDR3 is 11 residues. Trimming left V 4 bases short and J 3 bases short, with 1 base between. In nucleotides, the CDR3 is TGTGCCAGCAGCCACACCGGGGAGCTGTTTTTT. Its protein is CASSHTGELFF.

This rearrangement joins TRBV6-2 or TRBV6-3 to TRBJ1-2; D is undetermined. V was cut by 6 bases and J by 3 bases, with 11 bases left in between. The V gene's germline CDR1 is MNHEY and CDR2 SVGEGT. CDR3 size: 13 residues. The CDR3 coding sequence is TGTGCCAGCAGAGAGGCAGTTGACTATGGCTACACCTTC. Its protein is CASREAVDYGYTF.

This rearrangement joins TRBV5-6 to TRBJ2-6; tentatively, D is TRBD1 or TRBD2 (5 bases each). Germline CDR1 SGHDT, CDR2 YYEEEE. Trimming removed 3 bases from V and 4 bases from J, with 8 bases in between. The CDR3 covers 14 residues. In DNA form, the CDR3 reads TGTGCCAGCAGCTGGGGGAGCGGGGCCAACGTCCTGACTTTC. Protein: CASSWGSGANVLTF.

This chain connects TRBV3-1 to TRBJ2-2; D not resolved. From germline, CDR1 is LGHDT and CDR2 YNNKEL (reference sequence). The CDR3 totals 16 residues. Deletions cut 4 bases from V and 4 bases from J, with 16 bases between. CDR3 DNA sequence: TGTGCCAGCAGCCCAACCCAAAGGCTAGTCACCGGGGAGCTGTTTTTT. Protein: CASSPTQRLVTGELFF. Supplemented by reference TRBV3-1 and TRBJ2-2, the full variable domain reads DTAVSQTPKYLVTQMGNDKSIKCEQNLGHDTMYWYKQDSKKFLKIMFSYNNKELIINETVPNRFSPKSPDKAHLNLHINSLELGDSAVYFCASSPTQRLVTGELFFGEGSRLTVL.

This clonotype was picked up one time. This chain uses TRBV9 with TRBJ2-1, with D possibly matching TRBD1 (8 bases). Germline-derived CDR1 and CDR2 are SGDLS and YYNGEE. The CDR3 is 18 amino acids. The V end lost 4 bases, the J end lost 0 bases, and 20 bases lay between the germline ends. As DNA, the CDR3 is TGTGCCAGCAGCCACCATAACAGGGGGGGGAACTCCTACAATGAGCAGTTCTTC. This translates into CASSHHNRGGNSYNEQFF.

This chain links TRBV15 with TRBJ2-2; 10 bases fit TRBD1. V was pared by 2 bases and J by 0 bases, with 3 bases of the junction left unmatched. Germline V lookup: CDR1 LNHNV, CDR2 YYDKDF (reference sequence). The CDR3 length is 17 residues. The CDR3 region has the DNA TGTGCCACCAGCAGAAGTGGACAGGGGGCGAACACCGGGGAGCTGTTTTTT. It codes for CATSRSGQGANTGELFF. Complete variable domain (other parts from reference TRBV15 and TRBJ2-2): DAMVIQNPRYQVTQFGKPVTLSCSQTLNHNVMYWYQQKSSQAPKLLFHYYDKDFNNEADTPDNFQSRRPNTSFCFLDIRSPGLGDTAMYLCATSRSGQGANTGELFFGEGSRLTVL.

The V and J genes are TRBV5-6 and TRBJ1-2; D remains ambiguous. The CDR3 spans 17 residues. Per the germline V gene, CDR1 is SGHDT and CDR2 is YYEEEE. Trimming stripped 4 bases from V and 8 bases from J, with 27 bases between. This CDR3 reads CASSLPAERSLGLGYTF. DNA of the CDR3: TGTGCCAGCAGCCTCCCGGCCGAACGATCCTTGGGTTTGGGCTACACCTTC.

This clonotype has only one observation. The rearrangement uses TRBV25-1 and TRBJ2-3; 8 bases align to TRBD2. The V gene's germline CDR1 is MGHDK and CDR2 SYGVNS. The trim removed 5 bases at V and 8 bases at J, leaving 9 bases unmatched. The CDR3 sequence is 14 residues long. The CDR3 is CASSQGLVPRTQYF. The CDR3 DNA sequence: TGTGCCAGCAGTCAGGGACTAGTCCCCCGTACGCAGTATTTT.

The J gene is TRBJ2-3, the V gene TRBV6-5, with 7 bases identical to TRBD1. The CDR3 extends over 14 amino acids. The J segment lost 3 bases and the V segment lost 5 bases, leaving 5 bases of the junction unmatched. The germline V gene encodes CDR1 MNHEY and CDR2 SVGAGI. The CDR3 protein is CASSPGQPTDTQYF. Written as DNA, the CDR3 is TGTGCCAGCAGTCCGGGACAGCCGACAGATACGCAGTATTTT.

The chain joins TRBV10-3 to TRBJ1-6; no firm D call. Germline CDR1 ENHRY, CDR2 SYGVKD. V was cut by 6 bases and J by 7 bases, with 7 bases left in between. The CDR3 loop spans 12 amino acids. The CDR3 coding sequence is TGTGCCATCAGGAACCGAAATTCACCCCTCCACTTT. This translates into CAIRNRNSPLHF.

J is TRBJ2-7 and V is TRBV9; possibly TRBD1 or TRBD2 for D (5 bases each). Germline CDR1 is SGDLS and CDR2 is YYNGEE. The V end was cut by 4 bases, the J end by 0 bases, with 8 bases between. The CDR3 has 13 amino acids. The CDR3 coding sequence is TGTGCCAGCAGCCGGGACGGCTCCTACGAGCAGTACTTC. Amino acids: CASSRDGSYEQYF.

The V gene is TRBV12-5, the J gene TRBJ1-5; D is possibly TRBD1 (5 bases). The CDR3 covers 13 residues. V gave up 3 bases and J gave up 11 bases, with 14 bases separating them. The germline V gene has CDR1 LGHNT and CDR2 FRNRAP. CDR3 amino acids: CASGFEGMGAQHF. CDR3 DNA: TGTGCTAGTGGTTTTGAGGGCATGGGGGCCCAGCATTTT.

The chain recombines TRBV27 with TRBJ2-5, with unresolved D. The CDR3 is 12 amino acids. Germline loops: CDR1 MNHEY, CDR2 SMNVEV (reference sequence). The germline V and J ends were trimmed by 2 bases and 5 bases, with 6 bases remaining between them. The CDR3 loop is CASSLMGETQYF. CDR3 sequence (DNA): TGTGCCAGCAGTTTAATGGGGGAGACCCAGTACTTC.

The chain employs TRBV15 and TRBJ2-7; TRBD1 matches 11 bases. This CDR3 is 14 amino acids long. Germline V lookup: CDR1 LNHNV, CDR2 YYDKDF (reference sequence). With 7 bases clipped from V and 5 bases from J, the junction kept 7 bases outside the gene matches. DNA of the CDR3: TGTGCCACCACCCTGGGACAGGGGGGGAACGAGCAGTACTTC. Amino acid sequence: CATTLGQGGNEQYF.

J is TRBJ1-1 and V is TRBV3-1; 7 positions match TRBD1. V shed 5 bases, J shed 4 bases, and the junction held 7 bases outside the gene matches. The germline CDR1 and CDR2 sequences are LGHDT and YNNKEL (reference sequence). The CDR3 is made up of 14 amino acids. The CDR3 DNA follows: TGTGCCAGCAGCTCAACAGGGGCGGGCACTGAAGCTTTCTTT. Protein sequence: CASSSTGAGTEAFF.

This rearrangement joins TRBV27 to TRBJ2-7; TRBD2 might be the D (7 bases). Germline V CDR1 and CDR2: MNHEY, SMNVEV (reference sequence). The V end lost 6 bases, the J end lost 0 bases, and 18 bases lay between the germline ends. CDR3 length: 16 amino acids. DNA of the CDR3: TGTGCCAGCAGCCCCTTGGGGGGGGCGAGCTCCTACGAGCAGTACTTC. This encodes CASSPLGGASSYEQYF.

The V and J genes are TRBV2 and TRBJ2-1, with 7 positions matching TRBD2. Per the germline V gene, CDR1 is SNHLY and CDR2 is FYNNEI. V trimming: 4 bases; J trimming: 4 bases; junction bases outside the gene matches: 7. The CDR3 has 15 residues. CDR3 residues: CASSVGGGGYNEQFF. In nucleotides, the CDR3 is TGTGCCAGCAGTGTTGGCGGGGGAGGATACAATGAGCAGTTCTTC.

The chain carries TRBV29-1 and TRBJ1-1; a possible D gene is TRBD1 (6 bases). V was trimmed by 4 bases and J by 1 base, leaving 13 bases between them. The germline V gene encodes CDR1 SQVTM and CDR2 ANQGSEA. The CDR3 totals 14 residues. The chain's CDR3 is CSVGGRGTNTEAFF. The CDR3 DNA follows: TGCAGCGTTGGTGGCAGGGGTACGAACACTGAAGCTTTCTTT.

The J gene is TRBJ1-4, the V gene TRBV27; 8 bases are shared with TRBD1. The germline CDR1 and CDR2 sequences are MNHEY and SMNVEV (reference sequence). Unmatched junction bases numbered 7, after V lost 5 bases and J lost 8 bases. The CDR3 has 14 residues. The chain's CDR3 is CASSPDRGREKLFF. Here the CDR3 DNA reads TGTGCCAGCAGTCCAGACAGGGGACGAGAAAAACTGTTTTTT.

The rearrangement joins TRBV12-3 or TRBV12-4 to TRBJ1-1; the D is unclear. V lost 3 bases, J lost 0 bases, and 2 bases lay in between. The CDR3 is 12 residues long. The DNA for the CDR3 is TGTGCCAGCAGTTTTGTGAACACTGAAGCTTTCTTT. It yields the protein CASSFVNTEAFF.

V usage is TRBV2 and J usage is TRBJ2-3; a possible D gene is TRBD1 (5 bases). The CDR3 runs to 14 residues. Germline V CDR1 and CDR2: SNHLY, FYNNEI. Trimming pared 6 bases from V and 6 bases from J, leaving 16 bases between. CDR3 in DNA: TGTGCCAGCAGGGCCAGGGATTACGGGGATACGCAGTATTTT. Protein: CASRARDYGDTQYF. Drawing the rest from reference TRBV2 and TRBJ2-3, the complete variable domain is EPEVTQTPSHQVTQMGQEVILRCVPISNHLYFYWYRQILGQKVEFLVSFYNNEISEKSEIFDDQFSVERPDGSNFTLKIRSTKLEDSAMYFCASRARDYGDTQYFGPGTRLTVL.

This chain uses TRBV5-1 with TRBJ1-1, with D perhaps matching TRBD1 (6 bases). Germline loops: CDR1 SGHRS, CDR2 YFSETQ. This CDR3 is 16 amino acids long. The V and J ends lost 0 bases and 6 bases respectively, with 18 bases between them. The CDR3 DNA reads as TGCGCCAGCAGCTTGGGGACAGTTTCGGTGATTGCTGAAGCTTTCTTT. It specifies CASSLGTVSVIAEAFF.

This rearrangement joins TRBV27 to TRBJ1-1, with TRBD1 identical over 9 bases. V gave up 4 bases and J gave up 3 bases; unmatched junction bases: 3. Germline values: CDR1 MNHEY, CDR2 SMNVEV (reference sequence). This CDR3 contains 14 residues. CDR3: CASSYRGLDTEAFF. DNA of the CDR3: TGTGCCAGCAGTTACAGGGGGCTTGACACTGAAGCTTTCTTT.

This clonotype was picked up one time. The V gene is TRBV13, the J gene TRBJ1-4; 9 bases agree with TRBD1. With 5 bases clipped from V and 8 bases from J, the junction kept 6 bases outside the gene matches. The CDR3 covers 14 residues. Germline V gene data show CDR1 as PRHDT and CDR2 as FYEKMQ (reference sequence). The CDR3: CASSLRDREEKLFF. The CDR3 nucleotides read TGTGCCAGCAGCCTCCGGGACAGGGAGGAAAAACTGTTTTTT.

V is TRBV27 and J is TRBJ2-7, with D possibly called TRBD1 or TRBD2 (5 bases each). Germline loops: CDR1 MNHEY, CDR2 SMNVEV (reference sequence). This CDR3 is built from 15 residues. Trimming cost V 5 bases and J 1 base, with 15 bases left between them. The CDR3 sequence is CASSPAGTPSYEQYF. In nucleotides, the CDR3 is TGTGCCAGCAGTCCCGCCGGGACGCCGTCCTACGAGCAGTACTTC.

V is TRBV18 and J is TRBJ2-1; 8 bases match TRBD1. This CDR3 is 18 amino acids long. The germline gives CDR1 KGHSH, CDR2 LQKENI. The V gene end was trimmed by 3 bases and the J gene end by 3 bases; junction bases not matched to a gene: 13. The CDR3 coding sequence is TGTGCCAGCTCACCCCTCCGGGACAGGTTTGGGTACTACAATGAGCAGTTCTTC. It specifies CASSPLRDRFGYYNEQFF.

V is TRBV19 and J is TRBJ2-1, with D perhaps given as TRBD1 or TRBD2 (5 bases each). The CDR3 has 12 residues. V lost 9 bases to trimming and J lost 10 bases, with 16 bases between them. Germline loops: CDR1 LNHDA, CDR2 SQIVND (reference sequence). The CDR3 region has the DNA TGTGCCAGCGGGTTCGGGGCCGGGGAGCAGTTCTTC. The encoded protein is CASGFGAGEQFF.

The gene calls are TRBV7-3 and TRBJ2-1; TRBD2 aligns across 9 bases. The V and J ends lost 1 base and 6 bases, in that order; junction bases with no gene match: 4. Germline-derived CDR1 and CDR2 are SGHTA and FQGTGA. CDR3 length equals 15 residues. In nucleotides, the CDR3 is TGTGCCAGCAGCTTAAGCCCAGCGGGGGGCAATGAGCAGTTCTTC. This codes for CASSLSPAGGNEQFF.

The count of this clonotype is one. The chain recombines TRBV5-1 with TRBJ1-5; D unclear. Germline V gene lookup returns CDR1 SGHRS and CDR2 YFSETQ. V shed 0 bases and J shed 0 bases, with 7 bases lying between them. The CDR3 spans 15 residues. The CDR3 is CASSLEPSSNQPQHF. CDR3 sequence (DNA): TGCGCCAGCAGCTTGGAACCGTCTAGCAATCAGCCCCAGCATTTT.

The J gene is TRBJ2-7, the V gene TRBV3-1; 7 positions agree with TRBD2. V gave up 3 bases and J gave up 2 bases; unmatched junction bases: 7. The germline V gene encodes CDR1 LGHDT and CDR2 YNNKEL (reference sequence). This CDR3 is 15 amino acids long. In DNA form, the CDR3 reads TGTGCCAGCAGCCAGGGGGGGTTCACCCCCTACGAGCAGTACTTC. It codes for CASSQGGFTPYEQYF.